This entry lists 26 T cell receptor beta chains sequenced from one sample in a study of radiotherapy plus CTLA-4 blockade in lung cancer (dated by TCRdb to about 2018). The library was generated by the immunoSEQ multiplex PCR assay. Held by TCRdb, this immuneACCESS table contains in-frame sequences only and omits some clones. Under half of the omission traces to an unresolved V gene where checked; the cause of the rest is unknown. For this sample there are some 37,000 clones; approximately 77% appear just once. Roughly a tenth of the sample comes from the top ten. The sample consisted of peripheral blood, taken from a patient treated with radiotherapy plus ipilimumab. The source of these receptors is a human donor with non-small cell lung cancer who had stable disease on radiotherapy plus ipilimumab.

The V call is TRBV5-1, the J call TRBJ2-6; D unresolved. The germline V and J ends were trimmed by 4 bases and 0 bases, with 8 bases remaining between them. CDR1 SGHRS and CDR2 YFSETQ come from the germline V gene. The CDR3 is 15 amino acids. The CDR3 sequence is CASSVENSGANVLTF. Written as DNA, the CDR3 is TGCGCCAGCAGCGTAGAGAACTCTGGGGCCAACGTCCTGACTTTC.

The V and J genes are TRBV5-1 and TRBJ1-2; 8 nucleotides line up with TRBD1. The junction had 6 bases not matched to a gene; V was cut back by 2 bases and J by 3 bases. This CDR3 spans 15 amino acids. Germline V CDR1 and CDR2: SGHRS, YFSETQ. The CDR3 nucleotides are TGCGCCAGCAGCTTCCAGGGGGCTGATGACTATGGCTACACCTTC. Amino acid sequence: CASSFQGADDYGYTF.

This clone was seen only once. CDR3 sequence (DNA): TGTGCCAGCAGCTTAACAGGAGAGTGGACTGAAGCTTTCTTT. Translating it yields CASSLTGEWTEAFF. The V gene is TRBV7-2, the J gene TRBJ1-1, with D perhaps TRBD1 (5 bases). With 2 bases removed from V and 5 bases from J, the gap between germline ends came to 12 bases. Germline V CDR1 and CDR2: SGHTA, FQGNSA. This CDR3 comprises 14 residues.

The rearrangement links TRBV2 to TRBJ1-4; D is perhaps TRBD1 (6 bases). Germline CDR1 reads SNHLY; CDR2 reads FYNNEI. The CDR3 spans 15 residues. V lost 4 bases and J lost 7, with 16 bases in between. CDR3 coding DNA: TGTGCCAGCAGTGCATACGGCCCCAGGGGTGAAAAACTGTTTTTT. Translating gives CASSAYGPRGEKLFF. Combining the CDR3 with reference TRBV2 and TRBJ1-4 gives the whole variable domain EPEVTQTPSHQVTQMGQEVILRCVPISNHLYFYWYRQILGQKVEFLVSFYNNEISEKSEIFDDQFSVERPDGSNFTLKIRSTKLEDSAMYFCASSAYGPRGEKLFFGSGTQLSVL.

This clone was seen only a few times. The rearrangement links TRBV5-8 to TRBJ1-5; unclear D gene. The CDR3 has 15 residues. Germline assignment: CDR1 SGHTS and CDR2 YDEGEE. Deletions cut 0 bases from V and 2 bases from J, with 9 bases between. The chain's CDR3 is CASSLAVRGNQPQHF. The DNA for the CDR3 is TGTGCCAGCAGCTTGGCGGTGCGAGGCAATCAGCCCCAGCATTTT.

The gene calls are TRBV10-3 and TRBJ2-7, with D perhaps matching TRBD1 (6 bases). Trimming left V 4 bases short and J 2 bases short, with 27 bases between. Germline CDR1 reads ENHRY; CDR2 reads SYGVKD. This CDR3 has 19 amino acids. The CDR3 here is CAISATQVTGLSVPYEQYF. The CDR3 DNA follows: TGTGCCATCAGTGCAACGCAGGTGACAGGTCTTTCCGTCCCCTACGAGCAGTACTTC.

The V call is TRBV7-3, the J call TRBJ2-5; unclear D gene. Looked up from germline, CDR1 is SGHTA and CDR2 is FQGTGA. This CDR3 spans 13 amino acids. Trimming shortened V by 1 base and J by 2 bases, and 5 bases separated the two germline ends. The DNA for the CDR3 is TGTGCCAGCAGCTTAAGGCCACAAGAGACCCAGTACTTC. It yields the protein CASSLRPQETQYF.

CDR3: CASSIAGRGTEAFF. The CDR3 DNA reads as TGTGCCAGTAGTATAGCGGGCAGGGGGACTGAAGCTTTCTTT. The V gene is TRBV19, the J gene TRBJ1-1; 7 nucleotides match TRBD1. The CDR3 contains 14 residues. Germline-derived CDR1 and CDR2 are LNHDA and SQIVND (reference sequence). V shed 1 base and J 5 bases; nucleotides not matched to a gene: 4.

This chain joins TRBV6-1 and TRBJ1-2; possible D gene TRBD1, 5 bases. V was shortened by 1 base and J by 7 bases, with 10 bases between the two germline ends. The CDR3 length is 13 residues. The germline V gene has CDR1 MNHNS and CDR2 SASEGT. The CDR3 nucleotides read TGTGCCAGCAGTGAAGACAGGAAATTTGGCTACACCTTC. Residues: CASSEDRKFGYTF.

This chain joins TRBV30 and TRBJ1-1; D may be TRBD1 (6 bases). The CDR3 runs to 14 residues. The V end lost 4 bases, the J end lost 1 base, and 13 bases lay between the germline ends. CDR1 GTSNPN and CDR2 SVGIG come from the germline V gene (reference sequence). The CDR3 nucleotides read TGTGCCTGGACCATTTCACAGGGGAACACTGAAGCTTTCTTT. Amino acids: CAWTISQGNTEAFF.

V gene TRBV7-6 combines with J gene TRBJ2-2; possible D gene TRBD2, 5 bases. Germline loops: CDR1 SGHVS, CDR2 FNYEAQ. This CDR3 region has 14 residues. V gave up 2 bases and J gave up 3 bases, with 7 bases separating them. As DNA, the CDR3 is TGTGCCAGCAGCTTATGGCGGGACACCGGGGAGCTGTTTTTT. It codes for CASSLWRDTGELFF.

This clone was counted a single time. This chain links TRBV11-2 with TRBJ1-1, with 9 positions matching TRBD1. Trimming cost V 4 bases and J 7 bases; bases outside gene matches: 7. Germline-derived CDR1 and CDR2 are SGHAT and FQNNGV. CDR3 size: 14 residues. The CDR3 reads CASSWWTGEVEAFF. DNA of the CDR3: TGTGCCAGCAGCTGGTGGACAGGGGAGGTTGAAGCTTTCTTT.

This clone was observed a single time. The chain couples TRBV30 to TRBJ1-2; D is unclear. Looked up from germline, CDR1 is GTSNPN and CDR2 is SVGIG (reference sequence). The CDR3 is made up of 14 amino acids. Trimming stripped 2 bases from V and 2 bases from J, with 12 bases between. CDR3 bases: TGTGCCTGGAGTAGAGGAGGAGGGAACTATGGCTACACCTTC. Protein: CAWSRGGGNYGYTF.

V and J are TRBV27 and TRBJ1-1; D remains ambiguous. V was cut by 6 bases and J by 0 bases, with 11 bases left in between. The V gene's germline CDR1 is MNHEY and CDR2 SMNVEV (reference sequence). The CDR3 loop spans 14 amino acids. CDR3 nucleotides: TGTGCCAGCAGCGTGGGCCCGCTGAACACTGAAGCTTTCTTT. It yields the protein CASSVGPLNTEAFF.

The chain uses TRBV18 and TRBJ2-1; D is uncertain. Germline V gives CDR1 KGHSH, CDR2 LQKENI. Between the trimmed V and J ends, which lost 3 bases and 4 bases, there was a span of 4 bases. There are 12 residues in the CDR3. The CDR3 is CASSPTYNEQFF. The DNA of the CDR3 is TGTGCCAGCTCACCCACTTACAATGAGCAGTTCTTC.

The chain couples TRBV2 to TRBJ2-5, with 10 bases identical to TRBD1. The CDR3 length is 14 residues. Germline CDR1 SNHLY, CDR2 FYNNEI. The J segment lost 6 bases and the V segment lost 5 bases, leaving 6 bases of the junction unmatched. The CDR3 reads CASSSTGGGKTQYF. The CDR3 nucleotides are TGTGCCAGCAGTTCGACAGGGGGCGGTAAGACCCAGTACTTC.

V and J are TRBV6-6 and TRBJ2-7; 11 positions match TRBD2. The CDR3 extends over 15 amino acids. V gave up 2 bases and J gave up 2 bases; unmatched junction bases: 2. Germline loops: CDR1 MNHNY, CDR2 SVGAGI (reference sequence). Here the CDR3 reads CASSYGTSGPYEQYF. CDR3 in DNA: TGTGCCAGCAGTTACGGGACTAGCGGACCCTACGAGCAGTACTTC.

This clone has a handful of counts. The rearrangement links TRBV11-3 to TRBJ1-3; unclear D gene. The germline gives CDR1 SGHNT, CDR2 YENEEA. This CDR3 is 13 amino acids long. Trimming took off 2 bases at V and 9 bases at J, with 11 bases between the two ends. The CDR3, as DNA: TGTGCCAGCAGCTTAAGGGAGGAAGGCACCATATATTTT. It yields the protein CASSLREEGTIYF.

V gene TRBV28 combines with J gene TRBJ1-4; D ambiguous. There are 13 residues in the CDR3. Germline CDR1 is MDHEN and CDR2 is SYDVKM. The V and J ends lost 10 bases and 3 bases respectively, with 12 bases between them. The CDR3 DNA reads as TGTGCCATCCAACCGGGATCTAATGAAAAACTGTTTTTT. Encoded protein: CAIQPGSNEKLFF.

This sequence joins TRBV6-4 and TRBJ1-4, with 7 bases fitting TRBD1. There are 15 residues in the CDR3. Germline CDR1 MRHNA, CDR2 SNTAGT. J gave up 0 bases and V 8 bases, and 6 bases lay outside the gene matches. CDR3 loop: CASARQGPTNEKLFF. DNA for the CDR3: TGTGCCAGCGCCAGACAGGGCCCAACTAATGAAAAACTGTTTTTT.

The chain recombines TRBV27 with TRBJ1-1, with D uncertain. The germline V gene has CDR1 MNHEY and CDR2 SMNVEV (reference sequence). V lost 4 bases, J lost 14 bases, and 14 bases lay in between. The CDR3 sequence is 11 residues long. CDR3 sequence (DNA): TGTGCCAGCAGTTCCCTTTCTTTAATATTCTTT. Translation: CASSSLSLIFF.

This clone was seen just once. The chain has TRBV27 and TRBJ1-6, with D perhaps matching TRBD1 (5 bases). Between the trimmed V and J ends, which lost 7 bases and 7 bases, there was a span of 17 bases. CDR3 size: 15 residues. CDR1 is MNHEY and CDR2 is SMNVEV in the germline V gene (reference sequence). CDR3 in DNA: TGTGCCAGCACCTCCTTGGGGGGGATCAATTCACCCCTCCACTTT. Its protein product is CASTSLGGINSPLHF.

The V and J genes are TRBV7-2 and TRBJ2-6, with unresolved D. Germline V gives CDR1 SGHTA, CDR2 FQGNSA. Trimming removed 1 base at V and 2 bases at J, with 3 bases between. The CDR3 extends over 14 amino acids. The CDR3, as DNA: TGTGCCAGCAGCTTAGGGCCTGGGGCCAACGTCCTGACTTTC. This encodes CASSLGPGANVLTF.

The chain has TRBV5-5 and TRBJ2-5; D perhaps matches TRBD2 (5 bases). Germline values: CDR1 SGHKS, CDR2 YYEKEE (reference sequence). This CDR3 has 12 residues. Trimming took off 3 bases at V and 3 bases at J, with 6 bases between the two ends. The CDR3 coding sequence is TGTGCCAGCAGCTCGGGAAAAGAGACCCAGTACTTC. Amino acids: CASSSGKETQYF.

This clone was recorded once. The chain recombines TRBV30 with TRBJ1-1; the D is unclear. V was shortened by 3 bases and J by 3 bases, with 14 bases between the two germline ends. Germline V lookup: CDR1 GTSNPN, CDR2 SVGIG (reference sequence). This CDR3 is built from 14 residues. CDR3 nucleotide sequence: TGTGCCTGGAGAGGAGGGTCGGGATACACTGAAGCTTTCTTT. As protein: CAWRGGSGYTEAFF.

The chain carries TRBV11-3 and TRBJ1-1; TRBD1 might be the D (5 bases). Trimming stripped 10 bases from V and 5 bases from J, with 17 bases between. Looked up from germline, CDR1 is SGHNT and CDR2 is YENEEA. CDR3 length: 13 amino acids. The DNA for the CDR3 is TGTGCCAAAGACGGGGGAGACTGGACTGAAGCTTTCTTT. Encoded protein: CAKDGGDWTEAFF. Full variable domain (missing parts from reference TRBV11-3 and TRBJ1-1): EAGVVQSPRYKIIEKKQPVAFWCNPISGHNTLYWYLQNLGQGPELLIRYENEEAVDDSQLPKDRFSAERLKGVDSTLKIQPAELGDSAVYLCAKDGGDWTEAFFGQGTRLTVV.